This TCR beta chain was sequenced in a study of CD8+CD57+ T cells in acquired aplastic anemia. As for the study in general: The study obtained an average of 3.2 ug of DNA from sorted CD4+ and CD8+ cells. Study-level findings and limits: Patient and control CD8+ Simpson's diversity was not significantly different. About 29 sequences, all CD8+ CDR3, were shared between patients and controls.

TCR beta VDJ and CDR3 profiling used genomic DNA as template. TCRdb re-analysed the reads in MiXCR, keeping a single row per CDR3 protein. Of about 58,000 distinct CDR3 sequences in the sample, approximately 50% were seen once. It was patients with CD8+CD57+ cell expansion by flow cytometry who were chosen for sequencing. Every patient had severe acquired aplastic anemia. In regard to this clonotype: Antigen unknown. The junction shows a germline mismatch at one end, possibly a read error.

The CDR3 spans 16 residues. The germline gives CDR1 SGHVS, CDR2 FNYEAQ. The receptor comes from a human donor with aplastic anemia. The chain is built from TRBV7-6 and TRBJ2-7, with TRBD2 as a possible D gene (6 bases). The source material was sorted CD4+, CD8+, or CD8+CD57+ T cells (not recorded which) from PBMCs. The CDR3 nucleotides read TGCGCCAGCAGACCCTCGGGACGGAGGGTCCCGGGCGAGCAGTACTTC. Amino acid sequence: CASRPSGRRVPGEQYF.